This T cell receptor (beta chain) comes out of a study of T cell repertoires in cytomegalovirus infection. Across the study: The public TCR beta signatures pointed to both CMV infection and matching HLA type. Study-level points and caveats: The response measured ex vivo was dominated by TCR beta clonotypes (HLA-C-restricted and CMV-specific).

TCRdb reprocessed the reads with MiXCR, giving one entry per CDR3 protein. The data contain 290,000 or so distinct CDR3 sequences, about 23% of them singletons. At least ten counts were recorded for this clonotype. What it binds is not known. The CDR3 extends over 14 amino acids. The germline CDR1 and CDR2 sequences are MNHNS and SASEGT. The ends were cut back, 8 bases at V and 1 base at J, with 15 bases in the middle. The chain carries TRBV6-1 and TRBJ2-7; D might be TRBD1 or TRBD2, each matching 5 bases. The source material was PBMCs. The clonotype was recovered from a human donor in good health (CMV status not recorded). Some clones in this sample may be carry-over from other donors' samples. Written as DNA, the CDR3 is TGTGCCAGCCAGGGAGAAAGGGGTTCCTACGAGCAGTACTTC. Protein product: CASQGERGSYEQYF.